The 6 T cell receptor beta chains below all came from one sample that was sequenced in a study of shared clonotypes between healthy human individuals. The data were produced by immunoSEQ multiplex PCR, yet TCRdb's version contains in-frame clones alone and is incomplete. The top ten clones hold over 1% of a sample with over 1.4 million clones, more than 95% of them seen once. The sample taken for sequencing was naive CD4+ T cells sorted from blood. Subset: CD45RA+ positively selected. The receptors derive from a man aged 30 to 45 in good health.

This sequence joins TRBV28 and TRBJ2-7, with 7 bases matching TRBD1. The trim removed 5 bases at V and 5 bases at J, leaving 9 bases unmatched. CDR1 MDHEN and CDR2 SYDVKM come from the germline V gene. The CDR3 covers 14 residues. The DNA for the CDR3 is TGTGCCAGCAGTCACGGACAGGTTATCCACGAGCAGTACTTC. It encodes CASSHGQVIHEQYF.

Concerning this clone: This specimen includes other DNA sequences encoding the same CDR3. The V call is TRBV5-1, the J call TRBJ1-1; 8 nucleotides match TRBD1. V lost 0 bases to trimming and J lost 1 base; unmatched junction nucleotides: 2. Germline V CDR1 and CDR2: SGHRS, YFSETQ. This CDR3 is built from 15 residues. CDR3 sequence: CASSLVGQGNTEAFF. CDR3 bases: TGCGCCAGCAGCTTGGTAGGACAGGGGAACACTGAAGCTTTCTTT. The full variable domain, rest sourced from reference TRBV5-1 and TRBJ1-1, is KAGVTQTPRYLIKTRGQQVTLSCSPISGHRSVSWYQQTPGQGLQFLFEYFSETQRNKGNFPGRFSGRQFSNSRSEMNVSTLELGDSALYLCASSLVGQGNTEAFFGQGTRLTVV.

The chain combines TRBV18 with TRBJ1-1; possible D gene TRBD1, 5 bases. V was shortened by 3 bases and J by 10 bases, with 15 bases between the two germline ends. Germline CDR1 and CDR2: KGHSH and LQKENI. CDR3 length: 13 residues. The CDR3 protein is CASSPRDSVGAFF. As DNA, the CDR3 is TGTGCCAGCTCACCTCGGGACTCCGTCGGAGCTTTCTTT.

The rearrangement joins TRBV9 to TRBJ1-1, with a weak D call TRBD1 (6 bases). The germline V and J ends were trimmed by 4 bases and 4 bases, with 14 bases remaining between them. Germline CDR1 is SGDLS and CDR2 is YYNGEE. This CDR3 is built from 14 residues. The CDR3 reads CASSTQTGSTEAFF. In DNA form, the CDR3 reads TGTGCCAGCAGCACACAAACAGGGTCCACTGAAGCTTTCTTT.

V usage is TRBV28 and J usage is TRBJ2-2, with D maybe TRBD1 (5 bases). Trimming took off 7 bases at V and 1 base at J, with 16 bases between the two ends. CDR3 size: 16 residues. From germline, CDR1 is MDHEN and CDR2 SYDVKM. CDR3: CASKGKGSQNTGELFF. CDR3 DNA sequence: TGTGCCAGCAAGGGGAAGGGCAGCCAGAACACCGGGGAGCTGTTTTTT.

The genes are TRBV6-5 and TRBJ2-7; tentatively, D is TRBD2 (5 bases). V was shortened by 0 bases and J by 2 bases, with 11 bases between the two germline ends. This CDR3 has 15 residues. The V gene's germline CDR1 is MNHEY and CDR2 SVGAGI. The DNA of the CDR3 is TGTGCCAGCAGTTACTCGACCCTAGCCGCCTACGAGCAGTACTTC. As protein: CASSYSTLAAYEQYF.